These 22 T cell receptor beta chains originate from one sample sequenced in a study of blood T cell repertoires in COVID-19. Profiling relied on immunoSEQ multiplex PCR, and the TCRdb table lists in-frame clones only, not all of them. The table lists 200,000 to 250,000 clones, about 85% of them singletons. The specimen was peripheral blood. The origin of the receptors is a woman in her sixties who had recovered from COVID-19.

This chain links TRBV15 with TRBJ2-7; 9 nucleotides align to TRBD1. The CDR3 has 15 residues. Germline V gene sequence: CDR1 LNHNV, CDR2 YYDKDF (reference sequence). After removal of 0 bases from V and 3 bases from J, the junction contained 3 bases not matched to a gene. CDR3 protein: CATSRDLGQGYEQYF. The DNA for the CDR3 is TGTGCCACCAGCAGAGATTTGGGACAGGGCTACGAGCAGTACTTC. The full variable domain, completed using reference TRBV15 and TRBJ2-7, is DAMVIQNPRYQVTQFGKPVTLSCSQTLNHNVMYWYQQKSSQAPKLLFHYYDKDFNNEADTPDNFQSRRPNTSFCFLDIRSPGLGDTAMYLCATSRDLGQGYEQYFGPGTRLTVT.

The J gene is TRBJ1-2, the V gene TRBV6-2 or TRBV6-3; maybe TRBD1 (6 bases). This CDR3 comprises 15 residues. Per germline, CDR1 MNHEY and CDR2 SVGEGT. With 2 bases removed from V and 0 bases from J, the gap between germline ends came to 10 bases. The CDR3 DNA is TGTGCCAGCAGTTACACGGGGGGCGCTAACTATGGCTACACCTTC. This sequence encodes CASSYTGGANYGYTF.

Only a few counts were recorded for this clone. The chain employs TRBV30 and TRBJ1-2; D not resolved. Looked up from germline, CDR1 is GTSNPN and CDR2 is SVGIG (reference sequence). V was shortened by 1 base and J by 8 bases, with 8 bases between the two germline ends. This CDR3 comprises 11 residues. DNA for the CDR3: TGTGCCTGGAGTGCCCTAGGAGGCTACACCTTC. This codes for CAWSALGGYTF.

The rearrangement joins TRBV5-4 to TRBJ1-1; 8 nucleotides agree with TRBD1. CDR1 is SGHNT, CDR2 YYREEE, per germline (reference sequence). V was clipped by 6 bases and J by 1 base; unmatched bases: 14. The CDR3 has 17 amino acids. CDR3 bases: TGTGCCAGCAACTCAGGGGTTGACAGGGGAAGGAACACTGAAGCTTTCTTT. It yields the protein CASNSGVDRGRNTEAFF.

This sequence joins TRBV6-5 and TRBJ2-5; possible D gene TRBD2, 6 bases. CDR1 is MNHEY, CDR2 SVGAGI, per germline. The CDR3 runs 15 residues. Trimming took 0 bases from V and 2 from J, leaving 10 bases between them. CDR3 sequence (DNA): TGTGCCAGCAGTTACTCGACTAGACTACAAGAGACCCAGTACTTC. Its translation: CASSYSTRLQETQYF.

This clone has ten or more counts. The V and J genes are TRBV2 and TRBJ2-7, with TRBD1 as a possible D gene (6 bases). The ends were cut back, 5 bases at V and 5 bases at J, with 19 bases in the middle. The CDR3 is made up of 15 amino acids. The germline V gene has CDR1 SNHLY and CDR2 FYNNEI. CDR3 sequence: CASSLNRVHSDEQYF. CDR3 in DNA: TGTGCCAGCAGTTTAAACAGGGTTCACTCGGACGAGCAGTACTTC.

The chain couples TRBV7-2 to TRBJ2-5, with TRBD2 matching 9 bases. Losses at the gene ends were 4 bases for V and 7 bases for J; bases not matched to a gene: 13. CDR1 is SGHTA and CDR2 is FQGNSA in the germline V gene. The CDR3 has 16 residues. CDR3 protein: CASSSPRERGEGTQYF. Written as DNA, the CDR3 is TGTGCCAGCAGCTCTCCCCGGGAGCGGGGGGAAGGGACCCAGTACTTC.

The count of this clone is one. CDR3 loop: CASTAGYGYTF. The CDR3 DNA sequence: TGTGCCAGTACTGCGGGCTATGGCTACACCTTC. The rearrangement uses TRBV19 and TRBJ1-2, with D uncertain. CDR1 and CDR2 from the germline V gene are LNHDA and SQIVND (reference sequence). This CDR3 has 11 amino acids. V was shortened by 7 bases and J by 4 bases, with 7 bases between the two germline ends.

J is TRBJ2-2 and V is TRBV11-3; 7 bases map to TRBD2. The germline gives CDR1 SGHNT, CDR2 YENEEA. V gave up 3 bases and J gave up 1 base; unmatched junction bases: 8. The CDR3 totals 17 residues. The CDR3 sequence is CASSFLQRGVNTGELFF. The CDR3 region has the DNA TGTGCCAGCAGCTTTCTCCAGCGGGGAGTGAACACCGGGGAGCTGTTTTTT.

The sample holds a few counts of this clone. This chain links TRBV10-2 with TRBJ2-7, with 8 bases lining up with TRBD1. This CDR3 region has 13 residues. V lost 6 bases and J lost 1; bases outside the gene matches: 2. Germline values: CDR1 WSHSY, CDR2 SAAADI. Here the CDR3 reads CASSDRGSYEQYF. The CDR3 region has the DNA TGCGCCAGCAGCGACAGGGGATCCTACGAGCAGTACTTC.

This chain connects TRBV18 to TRBJ1-2; 8 bases align to TRBD1. Germline V gene data show CDR1 as KGHSH and CDR2 as LQKENI. The CDR3 covers 19 residues. V shed 4 bases, J shed 3 bases, and the junction held 19 bases outside the gene matches. CDR3 region: CASSLTSRTGTRGYYGYTF. For the CDR3, the DNA is TGTGCCAGCTCACTGACTTCCAGGACAGGGACGAGAGGTTACTATGGCTACACCTTC.

This clone turned up a few times. The chain recombines TRBV4-1 with TRBJ1-5, with TRBD1 matching over 8 bases. V was clipped by 5 bases and J by 6 bases; unmatched bases: 6. This CDR3 has 14 amino acids. Germline lookup yields CDR1 MGHRA and CDR2 YSYEKL. CDR3 sequence: CASSTGGLRQPQHF. The CDR3 DNA follows: TGCGCCAGCAGCACAGGGGGTCTTCGTCAGCCCCAGCATTTT.

V usage is TRBV5-1 and J usage is TRBJ2-1; 13 nucleotides agree with TRBD2. After removal of 5 bases from V and 10 bases from J, the junction contained 3 bases not matched to a gene. Per germline, CDR1 SGHRS and CDR2 YFSETQ. This CDR3 spans 13 amino acids. The CDR3 protein is CASRTSGGPEQFF. Written as DNA, the CDR3 is TGCGCCAGCAGGACTAGCGGGGGGCCGGAGCAGTTCTTC.

The J gene is TRBJ1-1, the V gene TRBV4-1; D is ambiguous. The V gene lost 0 bases and the J gene lost 2 bases, with 7 bases spanning the gap. Germline lookup yields CDR1 MGHRA and CDR2 YSYEKL. CDR3 length: 14 amino acids. CDR3 coding DNA: TGCGCCAGCAGCCAAGATCCCCTTAACACTGAAGCTTTCTTT. It yields the protein CASSQDPLNTEAFF.

Regarding this clone: Different DNA sequences within this sample yield the same CDR3. The rearrangement joins TRBV9 to TRBJ2-5; maybe TRBD1 (6 bases). This CDR3 is built from 15 residues. The V end lost 0 bases, the J end lost 5 bases, and 14 bases lay between the germline ends. From germline, CDR1 is SGDLS and CDR2 YYNGEE. CDR3 coding DNA: TGTGCCAGCAGCGTAGCTGCACAGGGTGGTGAGACCCAGTACTTC. Translation gives CASSVAAQGGETQYF.

This clone came up once. The CDR3 loop reads CAISVAGAYGYTF. The CDR3 DNA reads as TGTGCCATCAGTGTGGCAGGGGCCTATGGCTACACCTTC. The chain is built from TRBV10-3 and TRBJ1-2; TRBD1 is a possible D gene (6 bases). Deletions cut 4 bases from V and 4 bases from J, with 10 bases between. Looked up from germline, CDR1 is ENHRY and CDR2 is SYGVKD. The CDR3 extends over 13 amino acids.

Comment on this clone: Germline and junction disagree at one end, which may indicate a read error. This chain links TRBV2 with TRBJ1-2; D is unclear. Germline V CDR1 and CDR2: SNHLY, FYNNEI. This CDR3 is built from 11 residues. The CDR3 bases are TGTGCCAGCAGTGAGAGGGTCGGCGGGAACTTC. It yields the protein CASSERVGGNF.

This chain connects TRBV4-2 to TRBJ2-1; D might be TRBD1 (5 bases). Germline CDR1 and CDR2: LGHNA and YNFKEQ. The V end was cut by 0 bases, the J end by 7 bases, with 16 bases between. The CDR3 sequence is 16 residues long. The CDR3 region is CASSQDRRLGRNEQFF. Here the CDR3 DNA reads TGTGCCAGCAGCCAAGACAGGCGGCTGGGGCGGAATGAGCAGTTCTTC.

Concerning this clone itself: Other DNA variants within this sample encode the same CDR3. CDR3 nucleotide sequence: TGTGCCAGCAGAATTAGCGGATCCTACGAGCAGTACTTC. It yields the protein CASRISGSYEQYF. The chain has TRBV6-5 and TRBJ2-7, with a possible D match to TRBD2 (6 bases). The CDR3 has 13 amino acids. The germline gives CDR1 MNHEY, CDR2 SVGAGI. The V end was cut by 6 bases, the J end by 1 base, with 10 bases between.

This sequence joins TRBV9 and TRBJ2-6, with D unresolved. Germline lookup yields CDR1 SGDLS and CDR2 YYNGEE. Trimming left V 0 bases short and J 0 bases short, with 7 bases between. The CDR3 spans 16 residues. The CDR3: CASSVVAFSGANVLTF. CDR3 bases: TGTGCCAGCAGCGTAGTAGCATTCTCTGGGGCCAACGTCCTGACTTTC.

This chain uses TRBV27 with TRBJ2-5; 7 bases line up with TRBD2. The CDR3 length is 15 residues. Per the germline V gene, CDR1 is MNHEY and CDR2 is SMNVEV (reference sequence). Trimming removed 6 bases from V and 2 bases from J; junction bases left unmatched: 9. CDR3 coding DNA: TGTGCCAGCAGAATCCTGTCTAGCGGACAAGAGACCCAGTACTTC. Translated, it gives CASRILSSGQETQYF.

The chain links TRBV19 to TRBJ2-1, with TRBD1 matching over 7 bases. Germline V gene data show CDR1 as LNHDA and CDR2 as SQIVND (reference sequence). The CDR3 is 16 amino acids. V shed 5 bases and J 2 bases; nucleotides not matched to a gene: 9. The CDR3 reads CASSLQTGSPYNEQFF. The CDR3 bases are TGTGCCAGTAGTCTCCAGACAGGGTCCCCCTACAATGAGCAGTTCTTC.